This TCR beta chain was captured by sequencing in a study of cytomegalovirus exposure and HLA in healthy donors. With 60 Vbeta and 13 Jbeta primers, the PCR was carried out. Libraries were prepared by immunoSEQ multiplex PCR; TCRdb keeps only in-frame clonotypes and omits some of them. The sample has 100,000 to 150,000 clones. Donors consisted of healthy bone marrow donors. The study sampled nominally healthy donors, though unrecorded immune exposures were likely. The CDR3 loop spans 15 amino acids. Germline V gene data show CDR1 as LNHNV and CDR2 as YYDKDF (reference sequence). The V end was cut by 3 bases, the J end by 0 bases, with 12 bases between.

Sequences were obtained from PBMCs. This TCR came from a man aged 18 to 35 in good health and CMV-seronegative. This chain joins TRBV15 and TRBJ2-7; D is possibly TRBD2 (6 bases). This CDR3 reads CATSRGDGSSYEQYF. The CDR3, as DNA: TGTGCCACCAGCAGGGGGGACGGGAGCTCCTACGAGCAGTACTTC.